Shown below are 28 T cell receptor beta chains from a single sample sequenced in a study of T cells in Graves' hyperthyroidism and ophthalmopathy. The investigators amplified TCR beta CDR3 regions from RNA transcripts. An initial round of RT-PCR targeting the TCR CDR3 relied on the HTBI primer set. TCRdb analysed the multiplex PCR reads with MiXCR anew, one entry per CDR3 protein. The sample shows around 200,000 distinct CDR3 sequences, about a sixth of them seen only once. Material: blood. Receptors originate from a woman between 50 and 59 years old with Graves' hyperthyroidism.

This clonotype has ten or more counts. This chain uses TRBV6-2 or TRBV6-3 with TRBJ2-2; 7 nucleotides agree with TRBD1. V lost 2 bases and J lost 7; bases outside the gene matches: 4. Germline V lookup: CDR1 MNHEY, CDR2 SVGEGT. The CDR3 sequence is 14 residues long. The CDR3 reads CASSYEGAVGELFF. The CDR3 nucleotides are TGTGCCAGCAGTTACGAGGGGGCCGTCGGGGAGCTGTTTTTT.

This clonotype has a count of ten or more. This chain links TRBV11-2 with TRBJ1-1, with TRBD1 matching over 11 bases. The length of the CDR3 is 16 residues. CDR1 is SGHAT, CDR2 FQNNGV, per germline. Trimming removed 5 bases from V and 1 base from J; junction bases left unmatched: 6. CDR3 sequence reads: CASSTSDRGRNTEAFF. CDR3 sequence (DNA): TGTGCCAGCAGCACCTCGGACAGGGGGCGGAACACTGAAGCTTTCTTT. Full variable domain (missing parts from reference TRBV11-2 and TRBJ1-1): EAGVAQSPRYKIIEKRQSVAFWCNPISGHATLYWYQQILGQGPKLLIQFQNNGVVDDSQLPKDRFSAERLKGVDSTLKIQPAKLEDSAVYLCASSTSDRGRNTEAFFGQGTRLTVV.

Ten or more counts support this clonotype. V is TRBV6-1 and J is TRBJ1-1; D call uncertain. CDR1 and CDR2 (germline): MNHNS, SASEGT. There are 13 residues in the CDR3. V dropped 6 bases and J dropped 1 base, with 9 bases sitting between them. The CDR3 reads CASSPPENTEAFF. CDR3 in DNA: TGTGCCAGCAGCCCGCCAGAGAACACTGAAGCTTTCTTT.

In this sample, this clonotype turned up many times. The rearrangement uses TRBV7-6 and TRBJ1-4; D is possibly TRBD1 (5 bases). V lost 4 bases, J lost 7 bases, and 13 bases lay in between. The CDR3 is 14 amino acids. Germline values: CDR1 SGHVS, CDR2 FNYEAQ. CDR3 DNA sequence: TGTGCCAGCAGCTCCGGGACCACGGGTGAAAAACTGTTTTTT. This translates into CASSSGTTGEKLFF. Full variable domain (outside the CDR3, taken from reference TRBV7-6 and TRBJ1-4): GAGVSQSPRYKVTKRGQDVALRCDPISGHVSLYWYRQALGQGPEFLTYFNYEAQQDKSGLPNDRFSAERPEGSISTLTIQRTEQRDSAMYRCASSSGTTGEKLFFGSGTQLSVL.

This clonotype showed up many times. The chain recombines TRBV12-3 or TRBV12-4 with TRBJ1-1; D gene uncertain. The length of the CDR3 is 16 residues. V lost 6 bases, J lost 6 bases, and 23 bases lay in between. The CDR3 spells CASSSDLLSSRPEAFF. CDR3 coding DNA: TGTGCCAGCAGCTCGGACTTGCTCTCAAGCCGTCCTGAAGCTTTCTTT.

The chain combines TRBV11-2 with TRBJ1-1, with D possibly matching TRBD1 (6 bases). V lost 6 bases and J 4 bases, leaving 15 bases between the germline ends. This CDR3 is 14 amino acids long. Germline CDR1 and CDR2: SGHAT and FQNNGV. The CDR3 nucleotides read TGTGCCAGCAGTGAAAAGGGGGGTATCACTGAAGCTTTCTTT. Translating it yields CASSEKGGITEAFF.

The chain carries TRBV2 and TRBJ2-7, with 7 bases aligning to TRBD1. After removal of 8 bases from V and 4 bases from J, the junction contained 5 bases not matched to a gene. Germline V gene sequence: CDR1 SNHLY, CDR2 FYNNEI. The CDR3 has 12 residues. The CDR3 DNA reads as TGTGCCAGCGGCCGGGACAGATACGAGCAGTACTTC. It translates to CASGRDRYEQYF.

This clonotype was found many times. This chain connects TRBV20-1 to TRBJ1-5; 11 bases map to TRBD1. The V segment lost 2 bases and the J segment 0 bases; nucleotides outside the gene matches: 18. From germline, CDR1 is DFQATT and CDR2 SNEGSKA (reference sequence). The CDR3 has 21 amino acids. In DNA form, the CDR3 reads TGCAGTGCTAGAAGAGTCAATTCCGGGACAGGGGGATTATATAGCAATCAGCCCCAGCATTTT. This encodes CSARRVNSGTGGLYSNQPQHF.

This clonotype was seen at least ten times. V is TRBV7-3 and J is TRBJ2-7; the match to TRBD2 covers 7 bases. The germline V gene has CDR1 SGHTA and CDR2 FQGTGA. The CDR3 has 13 amino acids. V lost 3 bases and J lost 6; bases outside the gene matches: 5. CDR3 in amino acids: CASSFGTGGEQYF. Here the CDR3 DNA reads TGTGCCAGCAGCTTTGGGACGGGGGGCGAGCAGTACTTC.

This clonotype was seen repeatedly, ten times or more. The chain uses TRBV19 and TRBJ1-1; D not certain. This CDR3 is built from 13 residues. Trimming removed 0 bases from V and 8 bases from J, with 10 bases in between. Germline V gives CDR1 LNHDA, CDR2 SQIVND (reference sequence). CDR3 sequence: CASSIDAWMEAFF. CDR3 nucleotides: TGTGCCAGTAGTATAGATGCATGGATGGAAGCTTTCTTT.

For this clonotype: This may be a read error: a much more frequent sequence differs by one nucleotide. The chain joins TRBV12-3 or TRBV12-4 to TRBJ2-7, with 7 bases lining up with TRBD1. The CDR3 totals 13 residues. V lost 6 bases to trimming and J lost 6 bases; unmatched junction nucleotides: 8. This CDR3 reads CASRTGYGSEQYF. The CDR3 DNA is TGTGCCAGCAGGACAGGGTATGGAAGCGAGCAGTACTTC.

This clonotype came up many times. The chain uses TRBV20-1 and TRBJ2-1, with 8 bases matching TRBD1. The V gene end was trimmed by 2 bases and the J gene end by 15 bases; junction bases not matched to a gene: 9. Looked up from germline, CDR1 is DFQATT and CDR2 is SNEGSKA (reference sequence). The length of the CDR3 is 12 residues. CDR3 residues: CSARYDRGDRFF. The CDR3 DNA is TGCAGTGCTAGATATGACAGGGGAGATCGGTTCTTC.

In its sample, this clonotype was seen many times. The chain combines TRBV11-1 with TRBJ1-1, with D possibly being TRBD1 (6 bases). The CDR3 has 17 residues. V was pared by 1 base and J by 3 bases, with 18 bases between. Germline CDR1 SGHAT, CDR2 FQDESV (reference sequence). The CDR3 spells CASSLDGTPPGHTEAFF. The CDR3 coding sequence is TGTGCCAGCAGCTTAGATGGGACACCCCCTGGGCACACTGAAGCTTTCTTT.

This clonotype was detected ten times or more. This sequence joins TRBV13 and TRBJ2-7; D gene ambiguous. The CDR3 is 14 amino acids. Germline V gene sequence: CDR1 PRHDT, CDR2 FYEKMQ (reference sequence). Trimming took off 5 bases at V and 2 bases at J, with 13 bases between the two ends. The CDR3 region is CASSRPGATYEQYF. CDR3 DNA: TGTGCCAGCAGCAGACCGGGTGCTACCTACGAGCAGTACTTC.

The rearrangement links TRBV6-4 to TRBJ1-2; D may be TRBD1 (5 bases). The CDR3 consists of 14 residues. Trimming shortened V by 6 bases and J by 2 bases, and 13 bases separated the two germline ends. Germline CDR1 reads MRHNA; CDR2 reads SNTAGT. This chain's CDR3 is CASREGQANYGYTF. DNA for the CDR3: TGTGCCAGCAGGGAGGGGCAGGCAAACTATGGCTACACCTTC.

This clonotype was recorded at least ten times. The chain is built from TRBV29-1 and TRBJ1-1; D is unclear. The CDR3 is 13 residues long. Deletions cut 5 bases from V and 4 bases from J, with 14 bases between. From germline, CDR1 is SQVTM and CDR2 ANQGSEA. CDR3 coding DNA: TGCAGCGTTCTCCTTATGACCGGCACTGAAGCTTTCTTT. Its protein product is CSVLLMTGTEAFF.

This clonotype was observed many times. One end of the junction fails to match germline, which may point to a read error. The chain couples TRBV25-1 to TRBJ2-7; TRBD1 agrees at 7 bases. Germline V gives CDR1 MGHDK, CDR2 SYGVNS. This CDR3 has 14 residues. The DNA for the CDR3 is TGTGCCAGCAGCGAGGACAGGTATTTCTACGAGCAGTGCTTC. It translates to CASSEDRYFYEQCF.

This clonotype was observed many times. The genes are TRBV14 and TRBJ2-1; TRBD2 matches 12 bases. Trimming removed 0 bases from V and 6 bases from J; junction bases left unmatched: 9. CDR3 size: 18 residues. Per germline, CDR1 SGHDN and CDR2 FVKESK. CDR3: CASSQEGWTSGALNEQFF. The CDR3 DNA reads TGTGCCAGCAGCCAAGAAGGATGGACTAGCGGGGCCCTCAATGAGCAGTTCTTC.

This clonotype was seen more than once but under ten times. The chain is built from TRBV7-9 and TRBJ2-6; D remains unclear. Trimming stripped 8 bases from V and 2 bases from J, with 10 bases between. Germline loops: CDR1 SEHNR, CDR2 FQNEAQ (reference sequence). This CDR3 region has 14 residues. The CDR3 is CASGEMAGANVLTF. The CDR3 region has the DNA TGTGCCAGCGGAGAGATGGCTGGGGCCAACGTCCTGACTTTC.

The chain uses TRBV29-1 and TRBJ2-1; 8 bases are a match to TRBD1. Germline V gene lookup returns CDR1 SQVTM and CDR2 ANQGSEA. V shed 6 bases and J 4 bases; nucleotides not matched to a gene: 2. CDR3 length: 12 amino acids. This CDR3 is CSVDRAYNEQFF. For the CDR3, the DNA is TGCAGCGTGGACAGGGCGTACAATGAGCAGTTCTTC.

The table lists this clonotype with many counts. The V call is TRBV11-2, the J call TRBJ1-3, with D unclear. Trimming took 5 bases from V and 0 from J, leaving 14 bases between them. This CDR3 spans 16 amino acids. Germline CDR1 reads SGHAT; CDR2 reads FQNNGV. The CDR3 reads CASSPSGQYSGNTIYF. CDR3 nucleotides: TGTGCCAGCAGCCCGAGTGGCCAGTACTCTGGAAACACCATATATTTT.

This clonotype was seen many times. V usage is TRBV7-8 and J usage is TRBJ2-7, with 7 bases matching TRBD2. This CDR3 spans 14 amino acids. Germline values: CDR1 SGHVS, CDR2 FQNEAQ. The ends lost 5 bases at V and 3 bases at J; junction bases unmatched: 7. CDR3 bases: TGTGCCAGCAGCCCCGGCGGGGGTAGCTACGAGCAGTACTTC. The encoded protein is CASSPGGGSYEQYF. Full variable domain (missing parts from reference TRBV7-8 and TRBJ2-7): GAGVSQSPRYKVAKRGQDVALRCDPISGHVSLFWYQQALGQGPEFLTYFQNEAQLDKSGLPSDRFFAERPEGSVSTLKIQRTQQEDSAVYLCASSPGGGSYEQYFGPGTRLTVT.

This clonotype was seen many times. This chain joins TRBV2 and TRBJ1-2; no firm D call. The CDR3 loop spans 12 amino acids. Germline loops: CDR1 SNHLY, CDR2 FYNNEI. The germline V and J ends were trimmed by 3 bases and 4 bases, with 6 bases remaining between them. The CDR3, as DNA: TGTGCCAGCAGTGAGGATGGCTATGGCTACACCTTC. Protein product: CASSEDGYGYTF.

This clonotype came up many times. The chain is built from TRBV11-2 and TRBJ2-1, with D maybe TRBD1 (5 bases). V was cut by 5 bases and J by 2 bases, with 16 bases left in between. Per the germline V gene, CDR1 is SGHAT and CDR2 is FQNNGV. This CDR3 region has 16 residues. CDR3 DNA: TGTGCCAGCAGCCTAGGGGTAGGGGCCGCCTACAATGAGCAGTTCTTC. Translated, it gives CASSLGVGAAYNEQFF.

Details on this clonotype: One junction end disagrees with the germline gene, perhaps due to a read error. The chain links TRBV28 to TRBJ1-1; D possibly corresponds to TRBD1 (6 bases). The CDR3 runs to 14 residues. Germline CDR1 is MDHEN and CDR2 is SYDVKM. The CDR3 is CTSSLVRGYTEAFF. The CDR3, as DNA: TGTACCAGCAGTTTAGTCAGGGGCTACACTGAAGCTTTCTTT.

This clonotype appeared many times. The V and J genes are TRBV2 and TRBJ1-4; TRBD1 matches at 8 bases. V lost 7 bases, J lost 4 bases, and 2 bases stayed unmatched. The CDR3 has 13 residues. Germline CDR1 reads SNHLY; CDR2 reads FYNNEI. The CDR3 region is CASIGQGNEKLFF. CDR3 sequence (DNA): TGTGCCAGCATCGGACAGGGTAATGAAAAACTGTTTTTT.

This clonotype appeared many times. V and J are TRBV7-2 and TRBJ1-1; a weak D match, TRBD1 (5 bases). The CDR3 has 13 residues. V gave up 4 bases and J gave up 10 bases, with 16 bases separating them. Germline V gene data show CDR1 as SGHTA and CDR2 as FQGNSA. DNA for the CDR3: TGTGCCAGCAGCTGGACTACCCGGGACCCAGCTTTCTTT. This sequence encodes CASSWTTRDPAFF.

The J gene is TRBJ2-3, the V gene TRBV7-2; 8 nucleotides agree with TRBD2. Germline lookup yields CDR1 SGHTA and CDR2 FQGNSA. The V gene end was trimmed by 1 base and the J gene end by 2 bases; junction bases not matched to a gene: 5. This CDR3 has 16 residues. The CDR3 here is CASSLGLRGDTDTQYF. CDR3 DNA sequence: TGTGCCAGCAGCTTAGGTTTGCGGGGGGACACAGATACGCAGTATTTT.